Listed below are T cell receptor beta chains from one sample, sequenced in a study of CD8+CD57+ T cells in acquired aplastic anemia. TCRdb redid the calling of the reads with MiXCR, one entry per CDR3 protein. The top ten hold 7.8% of the sample, which has fewer than 250,000 distinct CDR3 sequences, around 46% seen once. The specimen sequenced was sorted CD4+, CD8+, or CD8+CD57+ T cells (not recorded which) from PBMCs. These receptors all stem from a human donor with aplastic anemia. The CDR3 runs from the conserved cysteine through the conserved F or W.

>TRBV24-1|TRBJ1-2
CATSDLQELLETPYILERGGYTF
>TRBV3-1|TRBJ2-6
CASSQDSQGDFSGANVLTF
>TRBV6-1|TRBJ2-7
CASSEASGSQNEQYF
>TRBV28|TRBJ2-1
CASSFTSGSSYNEQFF
>TRBV7-8|TRBJ2-2
CASLGGRVTGELFF
>TRBV5-1|TRBJ2-7
CASSDGTSYEQYF
>TRBV5-4|TRBJ1-1
CASSLPGQRTEAFF
>TRBV19|TRBJ2-1
CASSLGTSPFQDEQFF
>TRBV18|TRBJ1-6
CASSPEGFPRSPLHF
>TRBV6-1|TRBJ1-5
CASSDYFRRQGNQPQHF
>TRBV25-1|TRBJ1-1
CASSVQGVTEAFF
>TRBV25-1|TRBJ2-1
CASSGDYTMKQFF
>TRBV10-2|TRBJ2-5
CASADRGRQETQYF
>TRBV28|TRBJ2-3
CASSEGRERADTQYF
>TRBV19|TRBJ2-7
CASREDGIDEQYF
>TRBV24-1|TRBJ1-6
CASSSRGPGNSPLHF
>TRBV10-3|TRBJ2-7
CALPEKRTYEQYF
>TRBV29-1|TRBJ2-5
CSVEGGQIETQYF
>TRBV7-9|TRBJ2-1
CASSTPSGGAYNEQFF
>TRBV15|TRBJ1-2
CATRDTGYGQSYGYTF
>TRBV24-1|TRBJ2-2
CATQQLSTGELFF
>TRBV20-1|TRBJ2-2
CSARGSGLAGVTGELFF
>TRBV6-5|TRBJ1-2
CASSSPRGTANYGYTF
>TRBV7-9|TRBJ2-7
CASSLAAGSHEQYF
>TRBV7-3|TRBJ1-1
CDTHVPGTEAFF
>TRBV7-9|TRBJ2-3
CASSPPVGYTDTQYF